Listed here are 12 T cell receptor beta chains from one sample, sequenced in a study of T cell clones after liver transplantation. Here immunoSEQ multiplex PCR was the method, and the copy in TCRdb shows in-frame clones only, minus some. There are around 30,000 clones in the sample; 90% to 95% occur only once, and 25% to 30% lies in the top ten. Sample: CD8+ T cells from blood, taken 12 months after liver transplant. The receptors were sampled from a human patient who received a liver transplant. Some T cells may possibly be graft donor cells.

The chain recombines TRBV7-8 with TRBJ2-5, with D perhaps TRBD1 (6 bases). With 3 bases removed from V and 5 bases from J, the gap between germline ends came to 13 bases. The CDR3 covers 14 residues. Germline V gene lookup returns CDR1 SGHVS and CDR2 FQNEAQ. CDR3 protein: CASSFGGARETQYF. CDR3 nucleotides: TGTGCCAGCAGCTTTGGGGGCGCGAGGGAGACCCAGTACTTC.

The chain couples TRBV19 to TRBJ2-3; TRBD2 matches at 8 bases. Trimming cost V 5 bases and J 1 base; bases outside gene matches: 11. CDR1 LNHDA and CDR2 SQIVND come from the germline V gene (reference sequence). The CDR3 is 17 residues long. The CDR3 DNA reads TGTGCCAGTAGTCTTGGGACTAGAACTACGGGCACAGATACGCAGTATTTT. This codes for CASSLGTRTTGTDTQYF.

V gene TRBV29-1 combines with J gene TRBJ2-1; TRBD1 matches 10 bases. Trimming removed 8 bases from V and 6 bases from J; junction bases left unmatched: 7. This CDR3 has 13 amino acids. In germline, CDR1 is SQVTM, CDR2 ANQGSEA. This CDR3 is CSIGQGVFNEQFF. The CDR3 nucleotides read TGCAGCATTGGACAGGGGGTTTTCAATGAGCAGTTCTTC.

The chain uses TRBV2 and TRBJ2-7, with D possibly being TRBD2 (6 bases). Germline CDR1 is SNHLY and CDR2 is FYNNEI. Trimming took off 8 bases at V and 3 bases at J, with 14 bases between the two ends. The CDR3 is made up of 13 amino acids. The CDR3 protein is CASLSGSYYEQYF. CDR3 bases: TGTGCCAGCCTGAGCGGGTCCTACTACGAGCAGTACTTC.

The chain has TRBV2 and TRBJ1-5; D uncertain. Germline-derived CDR1 and CDR2 are SNHLY and FYNNEI. The CDR3 is made up of 14 amino acids. Deletions cut 4 bases from V and 4 bases from J, with 11 bases between. The CDR3 loop reads CASSAYQENQPQHF. CDR3 bases: TGTGCCAGCAGTGCTTATCAAGAGAATCAGCCCCAGCATTTT.

This clone was detected only once. The chain couples TRBV29-1 to TRBJ2-7; TRBD1 is a possible D gene (6 bases). V gave up 4 bases and J gave up 5 bases, with 15 bases separating them. CDR1 and CDR2 from the germline V gene are SQVTM and ANQGSEA. There are 13 residues in the CDR3. CDR3 sequence: CSVVPRDKDEQYF. CDR3 in DNA: TGCAGCGTTGTGCCCAGGGACAAAGACGAGCAGTACTTC.

The chain uses TRBV7-6 and TRBJ2-5, with TRBD2 matching 7 bases. This CDR3 has 16 amino acids. Germline V gene sequence: CDR1 SGHVS, CDR2 FNYEAQ. Losses at the gene ends were 2 bases for V and 3 bases for J; bases not matched to a gene: 9. CDR3 in amino acids: CASSLFGLRGEETQYF. Written as DNA, the CDR3 is TGTGCCAGCAGCTTATTTGGACTCCGGGGGGAAGAGACCCAGTACTTC.

The V and J genes are TRBV7-9 and TRBJ2-3, with D unclear. The CDR3 spans 14 residues. Trimming stripped 2 bases from V and 4 bases from J, with 10 bases between. In germline, CDR1 is SEHNR, CDR2 FQNEAQ (reference sequence). In DNA form, the CDR3 reads TGTGCCAGCAGCTTAACCCTCCGGGCAGATACGCAGTATTTT. Protein sequence: CASSLTLRADTQYF.

The chain is built from TRBV18 and TRBJ1-3; 9 bases map to TRBD1. CDR3 length: 19 amino acids. J gave up 4 bases and V 2 bases, and 15 bases lay outside the gene matches. Germline lookup yields CDR1 KGHSH and CDR2 LQKENI. In nucleotides, the CDR3 is TGTGCCAGCTCACCAAGAACAGGGGGCCGCCAAACGGCCGGAAACACCATATATTTT. Its protein product is CASSPRTGGRQTAGNTIYF.

The sample holds one count of this clone. This rearrangement joins TRBV7-8 to TRBJ1-4; weak D call: TRBD1 (5 bases). Germline CDR1 reads SGHVS; CDR2 reads FQNEAQ. The CDR3 runs to 17 residues. V was cut by 5 bases and J by 4 bases, with 20 bases left in between. The CDR3 here is CASSLTRRAGNNEKLFF. The CDR3 DNA is TGTGCCAGCAGCCTGACCCGCAGGGCAGGAAATAATGAAAAACTGTTTTTT.

The chain is built from TRBV27 and TRBJ1-2; D is undetermined. The V end lost 4 bases, the J end lost 5 bases, and 11 bases lay between the germline ends. The germline V gene encodes CDR1 MNHEY and CDR2 SMNVEV (reference sequence). The CDR3 runs to 13 residues. The chain's CDR3 is CASSSPNTYGYTF. The CDR3 DNA is TGTGCCAGCAGTTCCCCAAATACATATGGCTACACCTTC.

The rearrangement uses TRBV10-3 and TRBJ2-7, with D perhaps matching TRBD2 (6 bases). CDR3 length: 14 amino acids. V dropped 2 bases and J dropped 1 base, with 9 bases sitting between them. In germline, CDR1 is ENHRY, CDR2 SYGVKD. The chain's CDR3 is CAISEGTPSYEQYF. The CDR3 nucleotides read TGTGCCATCAGTGAGGGGACTCCATCCTACGAGCAGTACTTC.